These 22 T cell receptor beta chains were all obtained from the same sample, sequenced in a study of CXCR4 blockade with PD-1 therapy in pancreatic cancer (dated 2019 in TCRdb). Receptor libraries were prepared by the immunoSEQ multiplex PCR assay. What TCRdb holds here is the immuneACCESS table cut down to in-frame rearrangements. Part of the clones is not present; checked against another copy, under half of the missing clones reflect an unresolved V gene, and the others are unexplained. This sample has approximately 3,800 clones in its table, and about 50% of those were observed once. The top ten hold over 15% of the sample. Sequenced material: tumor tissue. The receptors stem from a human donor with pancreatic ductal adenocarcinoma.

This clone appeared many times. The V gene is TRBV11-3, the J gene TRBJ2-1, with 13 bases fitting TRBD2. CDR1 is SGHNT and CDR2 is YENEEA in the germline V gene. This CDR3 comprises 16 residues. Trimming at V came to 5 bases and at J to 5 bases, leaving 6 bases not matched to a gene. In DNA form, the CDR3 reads TGTGCCAGCAGCCGGCGACTAGCGGGGGGTCACAATGAGCAGTTCTTC. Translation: CASSRRLAGGHNEQFF.

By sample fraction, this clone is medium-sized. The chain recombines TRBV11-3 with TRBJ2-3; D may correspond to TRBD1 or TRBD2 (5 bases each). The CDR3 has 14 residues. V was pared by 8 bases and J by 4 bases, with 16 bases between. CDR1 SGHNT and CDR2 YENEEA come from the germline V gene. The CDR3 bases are TGTGCCAGCGCTCAGGGTCTGGGACCAGATACGCAGTATTTT. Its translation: CASAQGLGPDTQYF. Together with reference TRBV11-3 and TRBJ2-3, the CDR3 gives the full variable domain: EAGVVQSPRYKIIEKKQPVAFWCNPISGHNTLYWYLQNLGQGPELLIRYENEEAVDDSQLPKDRFSAERLKGVDSTLKIQPAELGDSAVYLCASAQGLGPDTQYFGPGTRLTVL.

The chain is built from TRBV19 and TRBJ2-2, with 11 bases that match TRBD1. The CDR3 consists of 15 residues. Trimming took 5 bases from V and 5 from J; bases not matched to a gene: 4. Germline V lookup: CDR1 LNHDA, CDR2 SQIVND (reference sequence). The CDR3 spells CASSGTGGWTGELFF. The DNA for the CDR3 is TGTGCCAGTAGTGGGACAGGGGGTTGGACCGGGGAGCTGTTTTTT.

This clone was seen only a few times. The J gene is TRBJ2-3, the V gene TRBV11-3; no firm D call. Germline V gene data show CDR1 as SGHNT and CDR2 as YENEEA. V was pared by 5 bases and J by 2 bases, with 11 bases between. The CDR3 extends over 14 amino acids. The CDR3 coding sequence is TGTGCCAGCAGCCCTTTCGGATACACAGATACGCAGTATTTT. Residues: CASSPFGYTDTQYF.

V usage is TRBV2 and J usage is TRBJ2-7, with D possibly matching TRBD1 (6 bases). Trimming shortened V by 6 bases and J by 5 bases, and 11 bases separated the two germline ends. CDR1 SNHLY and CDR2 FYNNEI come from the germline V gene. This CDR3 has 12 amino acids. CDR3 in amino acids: CASRPGAHEQYF. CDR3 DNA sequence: TGTGCCAGCAGGCCAGGGGCCCACGAGCAGTACTTC.

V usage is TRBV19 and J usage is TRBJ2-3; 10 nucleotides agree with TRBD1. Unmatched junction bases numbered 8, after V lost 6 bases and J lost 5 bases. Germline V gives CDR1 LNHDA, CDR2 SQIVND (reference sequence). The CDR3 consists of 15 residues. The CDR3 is CASSARQGAIDTQYF. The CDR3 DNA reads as TGTGCCAGTAGCGCCAGACAGGGGGCAATAGATACGCAGTATTTT.

CDR3 sequence (DNA): TGTGCCAGCAAACAGGCCCCGTATAACACTGAAGCTTTCTTT. Translation gives CASKQAPYNTEAFF. V is TRBV12-5 and J is TRBJ1-1; a possible D gene is TRBD1 (5 bases). CDR3 length equals 14 residues. Germline values: CDR1 LGHNT, CDR2 FRNRAP.

CDR3 in DNA: TGTGCCGTAAGAAGAGGGAATGAAAAACTGTTTTTT. Protein sequence: CAVRRGNEKLFF. The gene calls are TRBV28 and TRBJ1-4; D gene unclear. Germline CDR1 and CDR2: MDHEN and SYDVKM. Trimming shortened V by 11 bases and J by 5 bases, and 12 bases separated the two germline ends. This CDR3 is 12 amino acids long.

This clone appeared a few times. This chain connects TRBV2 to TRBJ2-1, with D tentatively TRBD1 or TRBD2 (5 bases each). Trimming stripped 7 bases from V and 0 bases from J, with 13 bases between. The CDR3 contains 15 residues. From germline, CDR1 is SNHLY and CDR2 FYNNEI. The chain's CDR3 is CASTLGTSSYNEQFF. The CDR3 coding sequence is TGTGCCAGCACTCTCGGGACCTCCTCCTACAATGAGCAGTTCTTC.

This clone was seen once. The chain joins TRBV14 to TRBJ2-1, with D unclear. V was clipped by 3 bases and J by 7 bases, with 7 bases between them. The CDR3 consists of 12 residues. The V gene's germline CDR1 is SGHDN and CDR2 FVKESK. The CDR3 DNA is TGTGCCAGCAGCCACTTCTCTAATGAGCAGTTCTTC. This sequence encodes CASSHFSNEQFF. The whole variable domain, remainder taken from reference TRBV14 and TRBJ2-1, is EAGVTQFPSHSVIEKGQTVTLRCDPISGHDNLYWYRRVMGKEIKFLLHFVKESKQDESGMPNNRFLAERTGGTYSTLKVQPAELEDSGVYFCASSHFSNEQFFGPGTRLTVL.

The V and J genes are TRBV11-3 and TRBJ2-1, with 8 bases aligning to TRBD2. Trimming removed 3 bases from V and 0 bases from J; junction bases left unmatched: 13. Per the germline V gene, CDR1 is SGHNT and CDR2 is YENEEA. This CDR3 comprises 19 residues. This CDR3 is CASSLPGSGSLSSYNEQFF. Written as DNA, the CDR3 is TGTGCCAGCAGCTTGCCGGGGAGCGGGAGTTTGAGCTCCTACAATGAGCAGTTCTTC.

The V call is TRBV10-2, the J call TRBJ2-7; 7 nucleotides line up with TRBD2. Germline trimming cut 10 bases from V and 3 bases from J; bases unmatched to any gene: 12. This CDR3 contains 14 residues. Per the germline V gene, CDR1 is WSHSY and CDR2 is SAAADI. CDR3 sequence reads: CATCRGRAGYEQYF. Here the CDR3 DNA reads TGCGCCACCTGTCGTGGGAGGGCCGGCTACGAGCAGTACTTC.

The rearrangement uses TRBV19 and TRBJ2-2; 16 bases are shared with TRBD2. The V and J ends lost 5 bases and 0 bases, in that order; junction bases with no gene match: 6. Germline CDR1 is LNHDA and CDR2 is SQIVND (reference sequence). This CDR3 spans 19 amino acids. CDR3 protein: CASSPLGLAGGSNTGELFF. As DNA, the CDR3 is TGTGCCAGTAGTCCCTTGGGACTAGCGGGAGGGTCGAACACCGGGGAGCTGTTTTTT.

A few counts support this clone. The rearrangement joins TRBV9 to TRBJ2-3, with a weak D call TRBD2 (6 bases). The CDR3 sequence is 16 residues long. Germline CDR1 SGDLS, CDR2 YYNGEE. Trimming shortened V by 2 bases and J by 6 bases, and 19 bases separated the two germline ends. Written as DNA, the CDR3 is TGTGCCAGCAGCGTCTGGGATCGGGGGAACTTCGATACGCAGTATTTT. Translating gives CASSVWDRGNFDTQYF.

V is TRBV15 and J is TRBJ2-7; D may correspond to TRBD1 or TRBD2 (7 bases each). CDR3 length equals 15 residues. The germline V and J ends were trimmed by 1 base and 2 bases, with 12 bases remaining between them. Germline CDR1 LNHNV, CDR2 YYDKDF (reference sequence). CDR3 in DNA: TGTGCCACCAGCAGAGGCAGGGGGGGGACCTACGAGCAGTACTTC. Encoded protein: CATSRGRGGTYEQYF.

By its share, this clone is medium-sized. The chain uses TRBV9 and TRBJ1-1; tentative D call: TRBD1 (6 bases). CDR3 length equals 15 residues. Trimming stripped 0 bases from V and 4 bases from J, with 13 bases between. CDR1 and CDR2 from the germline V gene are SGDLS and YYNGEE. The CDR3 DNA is TGTGCCAGCAGCGTAGTTGCAGGGGAGGCCACTGAAGCTTTCTTT. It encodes CASSVVAGEATEAFF.

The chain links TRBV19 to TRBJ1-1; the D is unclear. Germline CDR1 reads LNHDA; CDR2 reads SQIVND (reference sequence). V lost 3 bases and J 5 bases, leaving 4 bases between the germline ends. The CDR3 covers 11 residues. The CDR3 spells CASSMSTEAFF. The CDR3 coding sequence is TGTGCCAGTAGTATGTCGACTGAAGCTTTCTTT.

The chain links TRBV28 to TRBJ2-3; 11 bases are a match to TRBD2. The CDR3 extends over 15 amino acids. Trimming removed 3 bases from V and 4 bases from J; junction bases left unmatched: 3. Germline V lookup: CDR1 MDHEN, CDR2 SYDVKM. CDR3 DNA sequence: TGTGCCAGCAGTTTGTTAGCGGGAGGGGCAGATACGCAGTATTTT. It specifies CASSLLAGGADTQYF. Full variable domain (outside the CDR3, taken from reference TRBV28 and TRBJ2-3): DVKVTQSSRYLVKRTGEKVFLECVQDMDHENMFWYRQDPGLGLRLIYFSYDVKMKEKGDIPEGYSVSREKKERFSLILESASTNQTSMYLCASSLLAGGADTQYFGPGTRLTVL.

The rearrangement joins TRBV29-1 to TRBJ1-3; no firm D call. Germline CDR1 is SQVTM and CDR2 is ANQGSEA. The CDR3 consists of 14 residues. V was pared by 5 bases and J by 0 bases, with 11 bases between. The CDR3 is CSVSAVSSGNTIYF. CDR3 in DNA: TGCAGCGTTTCGGCAGTCAGCTCTGGAAACACCATATATTTT.

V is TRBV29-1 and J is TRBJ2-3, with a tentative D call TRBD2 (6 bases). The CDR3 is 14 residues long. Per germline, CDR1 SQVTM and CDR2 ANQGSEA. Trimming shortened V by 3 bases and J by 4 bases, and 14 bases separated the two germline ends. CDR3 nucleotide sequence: TGCAGCGTTGAGGAGGCTAGCGTGCCAGATACGCAGTATTTT. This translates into CSVEEASVPDTQYF.

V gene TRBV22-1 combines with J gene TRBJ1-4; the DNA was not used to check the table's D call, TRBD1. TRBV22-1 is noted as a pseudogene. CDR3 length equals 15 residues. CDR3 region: CASSTTGATNEKLFF. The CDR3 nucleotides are TGTGCCAGCAGTACCACAGGGGCAACTAATGAAAAACTGTTTTTT.

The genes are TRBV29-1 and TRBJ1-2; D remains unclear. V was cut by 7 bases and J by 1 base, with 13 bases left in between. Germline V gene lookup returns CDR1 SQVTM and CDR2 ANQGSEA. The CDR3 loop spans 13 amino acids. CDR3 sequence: CSAEDGINYGYTF. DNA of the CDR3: TGCAGCGCTGAGGACGGTATTAACTATGGCTACACCTTC. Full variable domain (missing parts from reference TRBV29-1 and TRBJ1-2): SAVISQKPSRDICQRGTSLTIQCQVDSQVTMMFWYRQQPGQSLTLIATANQGSEATYESGFVIDKFPISRPNLTFSTLTVSNMSPEDSSIYLCSAEDGINYGYTFGSGTRLTVV.